A single TCR beta chain is shown here with its context. The sample originates from a study of human T cells and chemical hapten exposure. The CDR3 is made up of 11 amino acids. The V gene's germline CDR1 is SQVTM and CDR2 ANQGSEA. V lost 7 bases and J 4 bases, leaving 10 bases between the germline ends. Specified time point: pre-sensitization, week 0. As to treatment: therapeutic diphenylcyclopropenone sensitization with weekly scalp DPC. TCRdb called the RACE reads again in MiXCR, with one record for every CDR3 protein. The sample holds some 90,000 distinct CDR3 sequences; about 9% are singletons and the top ten take just over 2.5%.

This TCR was recovered from a man aged 40-49 years with alopecia areata. Some clones in this sample may be carry-over from other donors' samples. The sequences come from whole blood, collected in connection with sensitization to the hapten diphenylcyclopropenone (DPC). J is TRBJ2-5 and V is TRBV29-1; tentative D call: TRBD2 (7 bases). The CDR3 here is CSGGGGETQYF. The DNA of the CDR3 is TGCAGCGGAGGGGGGGGAGAGACCCAGTACTTC.